Below are 27 T cell receptor beta chains sequenced from a single sample in a study of Ad26.COV2.S vaccination and SARS-CoV-2 variants. The treatment was: about 20 received Ad26.COV2.S at low or high dose, single or two shots; a few received placebo; per-sample allocation not given. Material that was analyzed had been drawn on day 63 after the first vaccine or placebo injection. TCRdb's copy holds only in-frame clones and misses some; the assay was immunoSEQ multiplex PCR. This sample yields more than 300,000 clones, of which about 85% are seen a single time; 2% to 2.5% belongs to the top ten. The input for sequencing was peripheral blood, taken in a trial of Ad26.COV2.S vaccine versus placebo. The receptors were sampled from a person between 18 and 60 years old who received the Ad26.COV2.S COVID-19 vaccine or a placebo.

The chain employs TRBV28 and TRBJ1-2; D is uncertain. V gave up 5 bases and J gave up 3 bases, with 7 bases separating them. CDR1 is MDHEN and CDR2 is SYDVKM in the germline V gene. The CDR3 has 12 amino acids. CDR3 nucleotides: TGTGCCAGCAGTCCACAATACTATGGCTACACCTTC. This encodes CASSPQYYGYTF.

In this sample, this clone turned up once. This chain connects TRBV5-5 to TRBJ2-7; 7 nucleotides align to TRBD1. The CDR3 consists of 14 residues. Trimming removed 4 bases from V and 0 bases from J; junction bases left unmatched: 4. Germline values: CDR1 SGHKS, CDR2 YYEKEE (reference sequence). CDR3 DNA sequence: TGTGCCAGCAGCCGACAGGGAGCCTCCTACGAGCAGTACTTC. Its translation is CASSRQGASYEQYF.

This clone was counted a few times. This rearrangement joins TRBV5-1 to TRBJ2-3, with 9 nucleotides matching TRBD2. This CDR3 has 16 amino acids. CDR1 and CDR2 (germline): SGHRS, YFSETQ. Trimming cost V 5 bases and J 2 bases; bases outside gene matches: 9. This chain's CDR3 is CASSLALAGYTDTQYF. In DNA, the CDR3 is TGCGCCAGCAGTCTGGCCCTAGCGGGGTACACAGATACGCAGTATTTT.

V gene TRBV10-3 combines with J gene TRBJ2-5; D unresolved. V lost 5 bases to trimming and J lost 3 bases, with 4 bases between them. Germline CDR1 and CDR2: ENHRY and SYGVKD. The CDR3 runs to 11 residues. The CDR3 spells CAISIKETQYF. CDR3 nucleotides: TGTGCCATCAGTATTAAAGAGACCCAGTACTTC.

The chain links TRBV5-5 to TRBJ2-2; 8 positions match TRBD2. From germline, CDR1 is SGHKS and CDR2 YYEKEE (reference sequence). V gave up 0 bases and J gave up 0 bases; unmatched junction bases: 1. The CDR3 is made up of 16 amino acids. The CDR3: CASSLVGLANTGELFF. Written as DNA, the CDR3 is TGTGCCAGCAGCTTGGTGGGACTAGCGAACACCGGGGAGCTGTTTTTT.

This clone was recorded once. V gene TRBV18 combines with J gene TRBJ1-3, with 7 bases fitting TRBD1. This CDR3 spans 15 amino acids. The junction had 7 bases not matched to a gene; V was cut back by 4 bases and J by 4 bases. Germline V gene sequence: CDR1 KGHSH, CDR2 LQKENI. The CDR3 loop reads CASSRDRAVGNTIYF. CDR3 nucleotides: TGTGCCAGCTCACGAGACAGGGCGGTCGGAAACACCATATATTTT.

This rearrangement joins TRBV4-2 to TRBJ1-6, with a tentative D call TRBD1 (6 bases). This CDR3 is 16 amino acids long. V lost 1 base to trimming and J lost 3 bases, with 10 bases between them. Germline V gene data show CDR1 as LGHNA and CDR2 as YNFKEQ. CDR3 nucleotide sequence: TGTGCCAGCAGCCAAGGGGGGGGCGGCTATAATTCACCCCTCCACTTT. Amino acid sequence: CASSQGGGGYNSPLHF.

This clone was seen only a few times. The J gene is TRBJ1-3, the V gene TRBV11-2; D is perhaps TRBD1 (6 bases). V lost 1 base to trimming and J lost 2 bases, with 12 bases between them. Germline V CDR1 and CDR2: SGHAT, FQNNGV. The CDR3 is 16 amino acids. CDR3 residues: CASSLVLGTTGNTIYF. The CDR3, as DNA: TGTGCCAGCAGCTTAGTCCTTGGGACAACTGGAAACACCATATATTTT.

The chain combines TRBV27 with TRBJ1-6; the D gene is possibly TRBD1 (5 bases). Germline V gives CDR1 MNHEY, CDR2 SMNVEV (reference sequence). Trimming removed 0 bases from V and 10 bases from J, with 10 bases in between. The CDR3 totals 14 residues. CDR3 protein: CASSLSIGGSPLHF. CDR3 bases: TGTGCCAGCAGTTTATCGATCGGGGGATCACCCCTCCACTTT.

This clone was detected once. CDR3 in DNA: TGCGCCAGCAGCCAAGGGGTATTGGGGGGCGATGCAGATACGCAGTATTTT. It translates to CASSQGVLGGDADTQYF. V is TRBV4-1 and J is TRBJ2-3; D tentatively reads TRBD1 or TRBD2 (6 bases each). The CDR3 has 17 residues. V was pared by 1 base and J by 4 bases, with 18 bases between. Germline CDR1 is MGHRA and CDR2 is YSYEKL.

This clone was counted a single time. The chain is built from TRBV12-1 and TRBJ1-3. TRBV12-1 is a recognized pseudogene. The CDR3 is made up of 20 amino acids. CDR3 protein: CASSPSTRVFGFCVGNTIYF. The CDR3 coding sequence is TGTGCCAGCAGCCCAAGTACTCGGGTCTTCGGTTTTTGCGTTGGAAACACCATATATTTT.

The gene calls are TRBV5-1 and TRBJ2-7, with a possible D match to TRBD1 (6 bases). This CDR3 has 15 amino acids. With 2 bases removed from V and 3 bases from J, the gap between germline ends came to 15 bases. From germline, CDR1 is SGHRS and CDR2 YFSETQ. The CDR3 protein is CASSLSTGEGYEQYF. CDR3 coding DNA: TGCGCCAGCAGCTTATCGACAGGTGAGGGCTACGAGCAGTACTTC. Supplemented by reference TRBV5-1 and TRBJ2-7, the full variable domain reads KAGVTQTPRYLIKTRGQQVTLSCSPISGHRSVSWYQQTPGQGLQFLFEYFSETQRNKGNFPGRFSGRQFSNSRSEMNVSTLELGDSALYLCASSLSTGEGYEQYFGPGTRLTVT.

The chain links TRBV3-1 (or the pseudogene TRBV3-2) to TRBJ2-7; D perhaps matches TRBD1 (6 bases). This CDR3 comprises 14 residues. CDR1 is LGHDT and CDR2 is YNNKEL in the germline V gene (reference sequence). Deletions cut 3 bases from V and 2 bases from J, with 11 bases between. The CDR3 DNA follows: TGTGCCAGCAGCCAGTCAGGACAGACCTACGAGCAGTACTTC. Translating gives CASSQSGQTYEQYF.

The chain employs TRBV3-1 (or the pseudogene TRBV3-2) and TRBJ2-3; D gene uncertain. The CDR3 runs to 13 residues. The V end lost 6 bases, the J end lost 6 bases, and 13 bases lay between the germline ends. Germline CDR1 LGHDT, CDR2 YNNKEL (reference sequence). This CDR3 reads CASRSGPEDTQYF. CDR3 nucleotide sequence: TGTGCCAGCAGATCCGGACCCGAGGATACGCAGTATTTT.

The chain carries TRBV5-6 and TRBJ1-2; D is ambiguous. The CDR3 loop spans 16 amino acids. Germline V lookup: CDR1 SGHDT, CDR2 YYEEEE. With 4 bases removed from V and 0 bases from J, the gap between germline ends came to 16 bases. The CDR3 loop reads CASSPGQLNSNYGYTF. In DNA form, the CDR3 reads TGTGCCAGCAGCCCTGGGCAGCTTAATTCTAACTATGGCTACACCTTC.

This clone has more than one count but fewer than ten. V and J are TRBV19 and TRBJ2-1; no clear D gene. The V gene's germline CDR1 is LNHDA and CDR2 SQIVND (reference sequence). Trimming removed 5 bases from V and 6 bases from J, with 11 bases in between. There are 13 residues in the CDR3. The CDR3 region is CASSRVDVNEQFF. The CDR3 DNA sequence: TGTGCCAGTAGTCGGGTAGACGTCAATGAGCAGTTCTTC.

J is TRBJ2-2 and V is TRBV18; unclear D gene. CDR3 length: 13 amino acids. The germline V and J ends were trimmed by 5 bases and 0 bases, with 4 bases remaining between them. Germline V gene lookup returns CDR1 KGHSH and CDR2 LQKENI. The DNA for the CDR3 is TGTGCCAGCTCAAGCGCGAACACCGGGGAGCTGTTTTTT. Residues: CASSSANTGELFF.

The rearrangement links TRBV5-1 to TRBJ2-5; D may be TRBD2 (6 bases). Trimming stripped 0 bases from V and 7 bases from J, with 13 bases between. This CDR3 is 14 amino acids long. CDR1 is SGHRS and CDR2 is YFSETQ in the germline V gene. CDR3 nucleotides: TGCGCCAGCAGCTTGGACCTAGCCGGGGGGACCCAGTACTTC. Translating it yields CASSLDLAGGTQYF.

The chain is built from TRBV6-1 and TRBJ2-7, with 11 positions matching TRBD1. Losses at the gene ends were 2 bases for V and 6 bases for J; bases not matched to a gene: 9. This CDR3 is built from 16 residues. Germline V lookup: CDR1 MNHNS, CDR2 SASEGT. The CDR3 here is CASSEILDRGLSEQYF. The DNA for the CDR3 is TGTGCCAGCAGTGAAATTTTGGACAGGGGGCTGAGCGAGCAGTACTTC.

The chain carries TRBV7-8 and TRBJ1-1; 8 nucleotides line up with TRBD1. This CDR3 contains 15 residues. V trimming: 1 base; J trimming: 4 bases; junction bases outside the gene matches: 5. Germline CDR1 reads SGHVS; CDR2 reads FQNEAQ. The CDR3 DNA reads TGTGCCAGCAGCTTAGGGACAGGGCGGGCCACTGAAGCTTTCTTT. As protein: CASSLGTGRATEAFF.

The rearrangement links TRBV7-9 to TRBJ1-2, with 11 bases that match TRBD1. This CDR3 is built from 17 residues. Trimming at V came to 2 bases and at J to 8 bases, leaving 13 bases not matched to a gene. Germline V CDR1 and CDR2: SEHNR, FQNEAQ (reference sequence). CDR3 in DNA: TGTGCCAGCAGCTTACCGTCCGTCTCGGACAGGGGGCAAGGCTACACCTTC. Residues: CASSLPSVSDRGQGYTF.

This chain joins TRBV5-5 and TRBJ1-4; the match to TRBD1 covers 7 bases. The germline V gene has CDR1 SGHKS and CDR2 YYEKEE (reference sequence). Trimming took 0 bases from V and 7 from J; bases not matched to a gene: 9. CDR3 size: 16 residues. CDR3 sequence (DNA): TGTGCCAGCAGCTTGGGCCGGGACAGTTTCACTGAAAAACTGTTTTTT. This encodes CASSLGRDSFTEKLFF.

The J gene is TRBJ1-1, the V gene TRBV5-4, with D possibly matching TRBD1 (5 bases). The length of the CDR3 is 14 residues. Germline values: CDR1 SGHNT, CDR2 YYREEE (reference sequence). V lost 6 bases and J lost 4, with 16 bases in between. CDR3 DNA sequence: TGTGCCAGCACCAAAGATGGGGGGGGCACTGAAGCTTTCTTT. This codes for CASTKDGGGTEAFF.

V and J are TRBV10-2 and TRBJ2-1; 9 bases agree with TRBD2. The CDR3 covers 17 residues. Looked up from germline, CDR1 is WSHSY and CDR2 is SAAADI. The junction had 11 bases not matched to a gene; V was cut back by 4 bases and J by 4 bases. The CDR3 reads CASSGGLGSGGYNEQFF. Written as DNA, the CDR3 is TGCGCCAGCAGTGGGGGGTTGGGTAGCGGGGGATACAATGAGCAGTTCTTC.

The V and J genes are TRBV24-1 and TRBJ2-1, with 7 positions matching TRBD1. CDR1 is KGHDR, CDR2 SFDVKD, per germline. The length of the CDR3 is 14 residues. The V segment lost 0 bases and the J segment 11 bases; nucleotides outside the gene matches: 6. CDR3 protein: CATSDLLTGDKQFF. The CDR3 region has the DNA TGTGCCACCAGTGATTTGCTCACAGGGGATAAGCAGTTCTTC.

V and J are TRBV7-9 and TRBJ1-1, with TRBD1 as a possible D gene (6 bases). V was pared by 3 bases and J by 5 bases, with 10 bases between. This CDR3 contains 13 residues. Germline CDR1 SEHNR, CDR2 FQNEAQ (reference sequence). The CDR3, as DNA: TGTGCCAGCAGCTTTTTTGGACAGACTGAAGCTTTCTTT. Translation: CASSFFGQTEAFF.

The chain has TRBV9 and TRBJ1-3; TRBD1 might be the D (6 bases). The CDR3 is 16 amino acids. Looked up from germline, CDR1 is SGDLS and CDR2 is YYNGEE. V lost 3 bases to trimming and J lost 0 bases, with 13 bases between them. This CDR3 reads CASSATTGSSGNTIYF. Written as DNA, the CDR3 is TGTGCCAGCAGCGCAACCACAGGGAGCTCTGGAAACACCATATATTTT.